This TCR beta chain emerged from a study of response to subunit inactivated influenza vaccine. Study results and caveats: That few new T cells are recruited by each seasonal influenza vaccination was the authors' suggestion.

A note on this clonotype: No antigen is known for it.

Trimming shortened V by 0 bases and J by 0 bases, and 9 bases separated the two germline ends. The CDR3 is 16 amino acids. CDR1 SGHDN and CDR2 FVKESK come from the germline V gene. TCRdb independently ran MiXCR on the RT-PCR reads; one entry per CDR3 protein. The sample includes around 850,000 distinct CDR3 sequences, 15% to 20% of them seen just once. The chain employs TRBV14 and TRBJ2-1, with D uncertain. Material: PBMCs from blood, obtained 5 days after vaccination. The origin of this receptor is a middle-aged man who received an inactivated influenza vaccine. The CDR3, as DNA: TGTGCCAGCAGCCAAGATCTAATTAGCTCCTACAATGAGCAGTTCTTC. Protein sequence: CASSQDLISSYNEQFF. Drawing the rest from reference TRBV14 and TRBJ2-1, the complete variable domain is EAGVTQFPSHSVIEKGQTVTLRCDPISGHDNLYWYRRVMGKEIKFLLHFVKESKQDESGMPNNRFLAERTGGTYSTLKVQPAELEDSGVYFCASSQDLISSYNEQFFGPGTRLTVL.